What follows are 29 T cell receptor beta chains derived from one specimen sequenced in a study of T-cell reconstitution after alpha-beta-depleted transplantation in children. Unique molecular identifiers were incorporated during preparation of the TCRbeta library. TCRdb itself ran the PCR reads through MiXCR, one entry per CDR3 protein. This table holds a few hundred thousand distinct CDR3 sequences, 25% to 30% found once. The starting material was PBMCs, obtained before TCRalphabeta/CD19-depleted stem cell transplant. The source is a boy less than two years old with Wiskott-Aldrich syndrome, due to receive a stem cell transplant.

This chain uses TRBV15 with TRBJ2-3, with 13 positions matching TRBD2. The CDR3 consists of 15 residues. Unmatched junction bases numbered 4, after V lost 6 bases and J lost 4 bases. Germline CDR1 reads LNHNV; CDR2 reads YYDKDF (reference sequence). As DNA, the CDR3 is TGTGCCACCAGGAGGACTAGCGGGAGAGCAGATACGCAGTATTTT. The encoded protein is CATRRTSGRADTQYF.

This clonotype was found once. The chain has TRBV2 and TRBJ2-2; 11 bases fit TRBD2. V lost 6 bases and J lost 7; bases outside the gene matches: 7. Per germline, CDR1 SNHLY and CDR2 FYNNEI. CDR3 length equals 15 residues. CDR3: CASSETSGSIGELFF. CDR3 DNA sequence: TGTGCCAGCAGCGAAACTAGCGGGAGCATCGGGGAGCTGTTTTTT.

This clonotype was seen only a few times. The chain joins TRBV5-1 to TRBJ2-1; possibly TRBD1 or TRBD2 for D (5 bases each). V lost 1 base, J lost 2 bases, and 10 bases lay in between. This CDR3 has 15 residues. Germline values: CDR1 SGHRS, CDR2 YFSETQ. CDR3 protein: CASSLNQGPYNEQFF. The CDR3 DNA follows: TGCGCCAGCAGCTTGAATCAGGGACCCTACAATGAGCAGTTCTTC.

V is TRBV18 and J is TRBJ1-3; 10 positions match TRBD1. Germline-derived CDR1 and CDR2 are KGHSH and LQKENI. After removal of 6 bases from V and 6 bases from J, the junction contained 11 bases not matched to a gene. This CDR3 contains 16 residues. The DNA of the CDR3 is TGTGCCAGCTCTCCGAAGACAGGGGGCGTCGAAAACACCATATATTTT. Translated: CASSPKTGGVENTIYF.

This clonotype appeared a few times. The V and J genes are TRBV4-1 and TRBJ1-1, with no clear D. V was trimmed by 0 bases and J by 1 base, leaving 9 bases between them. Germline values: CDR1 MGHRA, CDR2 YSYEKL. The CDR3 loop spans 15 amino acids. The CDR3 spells CASSQEARGNTEAFF. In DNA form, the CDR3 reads TGCGCCAGCAGCCAAGAGGCCAGAGGGAACACTGAAGCTTTCTTT.

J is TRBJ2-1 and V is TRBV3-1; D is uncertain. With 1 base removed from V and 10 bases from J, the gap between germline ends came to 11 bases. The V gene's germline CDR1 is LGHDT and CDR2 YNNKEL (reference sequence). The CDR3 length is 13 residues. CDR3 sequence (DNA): TGTGCCAGCAGCCAAGGACGAAAGGGAGAGCAGTTCTTC. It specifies CASSQGRKGEQFF.

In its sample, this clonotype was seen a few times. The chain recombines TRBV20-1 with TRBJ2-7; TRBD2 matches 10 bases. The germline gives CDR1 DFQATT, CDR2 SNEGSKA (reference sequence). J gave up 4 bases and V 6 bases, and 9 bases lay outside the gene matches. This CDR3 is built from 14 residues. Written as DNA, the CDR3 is TGCAGTGCCCGGCCTAGCGGGAGTGGATACGAGCAGTACTTC. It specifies CSARPSGSGYEQYF.

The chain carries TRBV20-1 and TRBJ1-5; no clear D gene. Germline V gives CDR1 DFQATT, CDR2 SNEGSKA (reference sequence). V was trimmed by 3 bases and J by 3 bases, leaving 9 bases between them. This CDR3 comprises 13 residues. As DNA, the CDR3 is TGCAGTGCTAGCTTAACAGACAATCAGCCCCAGCATTTT. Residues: CSASLTDNQPQHF.

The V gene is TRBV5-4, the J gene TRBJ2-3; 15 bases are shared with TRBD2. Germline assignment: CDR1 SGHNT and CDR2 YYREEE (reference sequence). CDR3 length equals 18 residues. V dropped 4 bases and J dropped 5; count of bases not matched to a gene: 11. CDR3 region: CASSLKGLAGGAGDTQYF. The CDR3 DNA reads TGTGCCAGCAGCCTGAAAGGACTAGCGGGAGGGGCAGGAGATACGCAGTATTTT.

CDR3 bases: TGTGCCAGCAGTTTCCTAGCCTCCTACAATGAGCAGTTCTTC. As protein: CASSFLASYNEQFF. This rearrangement joins TRBV12-3 or TRBV12-4 to TRBJ2-1, with D perhaps TRBD2 (5 bases). The CDR3 is made up of 14 amino acids. V dropped 3 bases and J dropped 0 bases, with 6 bases sitting between them.

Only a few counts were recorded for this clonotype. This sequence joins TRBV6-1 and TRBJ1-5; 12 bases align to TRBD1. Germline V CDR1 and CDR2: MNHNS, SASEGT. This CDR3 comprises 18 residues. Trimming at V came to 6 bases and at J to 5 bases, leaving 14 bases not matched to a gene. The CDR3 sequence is CASSPVLSGQGADQPQHF. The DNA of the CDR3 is TGTGCCAGCAGCCCCGTTTTATCGGGACAGGGGGCGGATCAGCCCCAGCATTTT.

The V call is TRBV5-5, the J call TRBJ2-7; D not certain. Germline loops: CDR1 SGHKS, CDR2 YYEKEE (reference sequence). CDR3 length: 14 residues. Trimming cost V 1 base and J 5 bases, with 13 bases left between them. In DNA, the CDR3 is TGTGCCAGCAGCTTGAGGGCAGGAACCCACGAGCAGTACTTC. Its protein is CASSLRAGTHEQYF.

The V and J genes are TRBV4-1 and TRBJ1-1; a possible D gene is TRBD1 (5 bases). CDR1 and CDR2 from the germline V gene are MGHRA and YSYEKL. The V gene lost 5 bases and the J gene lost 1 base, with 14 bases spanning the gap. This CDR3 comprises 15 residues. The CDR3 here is CASSDPGRANTEAFF. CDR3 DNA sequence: TGCGCCAGCAGCGATCCGGGACGAGCGAACACTGAAGCTTTCTTT.

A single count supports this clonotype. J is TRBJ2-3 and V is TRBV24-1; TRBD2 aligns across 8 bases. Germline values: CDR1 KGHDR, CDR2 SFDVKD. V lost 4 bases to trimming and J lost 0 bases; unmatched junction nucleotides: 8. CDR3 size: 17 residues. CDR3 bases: TGTGCCACCAGTGACGGGAGGGGCGCTTTGAGCACAGATACGCAGTATTTT. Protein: CATSDGRGALSTDTQYF.

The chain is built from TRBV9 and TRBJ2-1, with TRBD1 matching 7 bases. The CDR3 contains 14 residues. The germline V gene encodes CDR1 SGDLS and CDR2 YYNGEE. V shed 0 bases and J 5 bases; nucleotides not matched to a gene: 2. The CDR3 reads CASSVAGQNNEQFF. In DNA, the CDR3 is TGTGCCAGCAGCGTAGCGGGACAGAACAATGAGCAGTTCTTC.

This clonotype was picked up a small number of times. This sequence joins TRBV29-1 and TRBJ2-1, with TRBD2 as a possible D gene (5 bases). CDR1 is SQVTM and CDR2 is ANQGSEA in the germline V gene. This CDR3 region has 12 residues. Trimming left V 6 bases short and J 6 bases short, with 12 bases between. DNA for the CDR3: TGCAGCGTCATCACTAGTGTCAATGAGCAGTTCTTC. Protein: CSVITSVNEQFF.

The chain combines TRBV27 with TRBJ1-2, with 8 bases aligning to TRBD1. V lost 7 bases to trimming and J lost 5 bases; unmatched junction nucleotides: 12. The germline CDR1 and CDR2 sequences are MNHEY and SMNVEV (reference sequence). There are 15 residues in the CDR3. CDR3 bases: TGTGCCAGCACCTCTCCCGGGACAGGCTTTTATGGCTACACCTTC. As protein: CASTSPGTGFYGYTF.

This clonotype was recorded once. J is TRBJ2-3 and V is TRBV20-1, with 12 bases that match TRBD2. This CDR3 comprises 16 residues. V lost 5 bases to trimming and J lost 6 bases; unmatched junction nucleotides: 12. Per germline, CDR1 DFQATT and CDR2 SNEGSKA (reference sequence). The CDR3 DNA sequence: TGCAGTGCTTCCGACCCCACTAGCGGGAGGAGGGATACGCAGTATTTT. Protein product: CSASDPTSGRRDTQYF.

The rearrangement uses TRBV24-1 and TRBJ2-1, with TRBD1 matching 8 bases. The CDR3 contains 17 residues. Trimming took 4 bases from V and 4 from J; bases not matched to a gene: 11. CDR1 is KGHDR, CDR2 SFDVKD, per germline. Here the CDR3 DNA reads TGTGCCACCAGTGACCCGACCGGACAGGGCGGGTACAATGAGCAGTTCTTC. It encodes CATSDPTGQGGYNEQFF.

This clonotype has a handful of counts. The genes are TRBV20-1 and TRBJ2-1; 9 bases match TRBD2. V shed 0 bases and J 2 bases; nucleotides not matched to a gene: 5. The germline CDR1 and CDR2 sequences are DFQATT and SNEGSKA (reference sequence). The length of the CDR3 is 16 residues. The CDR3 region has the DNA TGCAGTGCTAGAGACGAAAGCGGGAGGACCTACAATGAGCAGTTCTTC. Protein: CSARDESGRTYNEQFF.

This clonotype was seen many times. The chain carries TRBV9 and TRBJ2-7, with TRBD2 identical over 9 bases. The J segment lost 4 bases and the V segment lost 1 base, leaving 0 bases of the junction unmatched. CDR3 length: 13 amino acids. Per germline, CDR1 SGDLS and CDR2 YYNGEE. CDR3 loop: CASSVTSGYEQYF. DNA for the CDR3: TGTGCCAGCAGCGTAACTAGCGGGTACGAGCAGTACTTC.

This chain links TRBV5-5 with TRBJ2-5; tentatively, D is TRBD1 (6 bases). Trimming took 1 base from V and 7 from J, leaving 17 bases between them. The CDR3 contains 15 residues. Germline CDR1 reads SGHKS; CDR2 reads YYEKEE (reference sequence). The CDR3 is CASSLLGTSKGTQYF. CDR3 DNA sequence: TGTGCCAGCAGCTTGTTGGGGACATCTAAAGGGACCCAGTACTTC.

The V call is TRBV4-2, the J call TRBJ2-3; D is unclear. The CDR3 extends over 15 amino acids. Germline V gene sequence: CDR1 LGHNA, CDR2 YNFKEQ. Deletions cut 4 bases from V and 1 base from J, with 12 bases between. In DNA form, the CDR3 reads TGTGCCAGCAGCCCCGCGGCCCCGGGCACAGATACGCAGTATTTT. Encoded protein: CASSPAAPGTDTQYF.

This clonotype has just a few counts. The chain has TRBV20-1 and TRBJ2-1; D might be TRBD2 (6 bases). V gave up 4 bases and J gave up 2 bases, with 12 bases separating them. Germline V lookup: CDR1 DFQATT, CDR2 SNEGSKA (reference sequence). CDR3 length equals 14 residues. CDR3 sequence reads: CSATGTATYNEQFF. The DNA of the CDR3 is TGCAGTGCTACCGGGACTGCCACCTACAATGAGCAGTTCTTC.

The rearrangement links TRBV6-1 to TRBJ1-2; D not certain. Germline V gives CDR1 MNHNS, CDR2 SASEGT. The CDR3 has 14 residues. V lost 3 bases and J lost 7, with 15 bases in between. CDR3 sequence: CASSDIGSRSGYTF. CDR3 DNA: TGTGCCAGCAGTGATATAGGGTCTCGGAGTGGCTACACCTTC.

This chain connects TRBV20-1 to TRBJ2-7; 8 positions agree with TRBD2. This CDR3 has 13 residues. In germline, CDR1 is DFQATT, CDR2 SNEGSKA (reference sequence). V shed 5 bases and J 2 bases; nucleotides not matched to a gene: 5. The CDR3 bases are TGCAGTGCTTGGGGTAGCGGGGCCTACGAGCAGTACTTC. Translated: CSAWGSGAYEQYF.

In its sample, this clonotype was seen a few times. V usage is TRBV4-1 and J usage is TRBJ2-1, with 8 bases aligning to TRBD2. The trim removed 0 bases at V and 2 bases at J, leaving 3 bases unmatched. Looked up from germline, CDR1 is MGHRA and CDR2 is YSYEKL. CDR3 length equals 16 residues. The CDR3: CASSQDPGGAYNEQFF. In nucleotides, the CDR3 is TGCGCCAGCAGCCAAGACCCGGGGGGGGCCTACAATGAGCAGTTCTTC.

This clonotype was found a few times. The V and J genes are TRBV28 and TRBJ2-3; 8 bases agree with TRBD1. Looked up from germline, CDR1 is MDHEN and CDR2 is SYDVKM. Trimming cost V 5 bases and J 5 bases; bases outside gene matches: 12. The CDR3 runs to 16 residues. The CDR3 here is CASSDVDRGFRDTQYF. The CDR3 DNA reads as TGTGCCAGCAGTGATGTTGACAGGGGTTTTAGAGATACGCAGTATTTT.

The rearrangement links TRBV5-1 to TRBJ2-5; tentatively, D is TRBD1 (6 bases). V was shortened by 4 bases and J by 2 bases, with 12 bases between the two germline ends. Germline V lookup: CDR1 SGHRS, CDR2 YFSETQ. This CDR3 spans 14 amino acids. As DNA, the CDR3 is TGCGCCAGCAGCGTACAGGGTCAGCAAGAGACCCAGTACTTC. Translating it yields CASSVQGQQETQYF.